The text below deals with one T cell receptor beta chain. What it binds is unknown. The entry originates in a study of Ad26.COV2.S vaccination and SARS-CoV-2 variants. Study outcomes and limitations: Analyses that measured TCR breadth and depth may have underestimated total T cell responses. Placebo recipients had lower spike-specific TCR breadth than vaccine recipients. There was reportedly substantial breadth in spike-specific CD8+ and CD4+ T cell responses after vaccination.

Clones were sequenced by immunoSEQ multiplex PCR, and TCRdb holds only the in-frame ones, with some missing. The table lists about 250,000 clones, around 87% of them singletons. The treatment was: 15 to 20 received Ad26.COV2.S at low or high dose, single or two shots; roughly 5 received placebo; per-sample allocation not given. The investigators took samples on day 63 after the first vaccine or placebo injection. The germline V gene encodes CDR1 KGHDR and CDR2 SFDVKD. Trimming stripped 3 bases from V and 2 bases from J, with 11 bases between. The CDR3 length is 15 residues. The gene calls are TRBV24-1 and TRBJ2-3, with D possibly TRBD1 on 6 matching bases. This sequence was found in a person aged 18-65 years who received the Ad26.COV2.S COVID-19 vaccine or a placebo. The source material was peripheral blood, sampled in a trial of Ad26.COV2.S vaccine versus placebo. CDR3 residues: CATSDAGENTDTQYF. The CDR3 DNA sequence: TGTGCCACCAGTGATGCAGGGGAGAACACAGATACGCAGTATTTT.